Here is one TCR beta chain with its context. The clone's antigen remains unknown. Base quality data are lacking; no much larger clone is found one base away. The germline V gene provides CDR1 SNHLY and CDR2 FYNNEI. Germline trimming amounts to 8 bases on V and 6 bases on J, with 10 as the count of junction bases outside the gene matches. The CDR3 goes from the cysteine to the phenylalanine over 15 residues. The kept DNA is CDR3 alone, 45 bases in frame from the first base. The data originate from a study of a mutant IDH1 vaccine in newly diagnosed glioma (dated by TCRdb to the early 2020s). Regarding the study in general: Vaccination started 4-6 weeks after radiotherapy alone, or was given together with temozolomide cycles in the groups whose treatment included chemotherapy. Before enrollment, patients had received standard therapy of radiotherapy alone, temozolomide alone, or radiochemotherapy with temozolomide; most received the combination. For exploratory analyses, longitudinal TCRB deep sequencing was carried out in 25 to 30 treated patients wherever samples were available. Peripheral blood was collected at six visits: V03 (baseline), V05, V07, V10, V12 and V13. Visit V12 was the week-35 safety follow-up and visit V13 was the week-47 end of study. Of the 30 or so patients who were treated, 62.5% were male and around 40% were female, and the mean age was around 40 years. General study outcomes and caveats: Availability determined which PBMC samples were chosen for TCRB deep sequencing. Immune responses induced by the vaccine were seen in approximately 93% of patients across multiple MHC alleles. According to the authors, sample limitations meant that analyses of patient blood samples could not be reproduced. Pseudoprogression seemed to be unrelated to changes in the top peripheral T cell clonotypes found by TCRB sequencing.

Interpreted using the paper, the time point label stands for: week 35, safety follow-up. Each vaccine dose was 300 ug of a 20-mer mutant IDH1 peptide in Montanide, given subcutaneously with topical imiquimod. Patients were given eight vaccinations, in weeks 1, 3, 5, 7, 11, 15, 19 and 23, which matched visits V03 through V10. Newly diagnosed WHO grade 3 or 4 IDH1-mutant astrocytomas showing loss of nuclear ATRX were present in the donors. The samples were drawn from NOA16, a multicentre, single-arm, open-label phase I trial in Germany that tested a mutant IDH1 peptide vaccine in humans for the first time. Genomic DNA for TCRB sequencing was extracted from EDTA blood using the DNeasy Blood and Tissue Kit. Libraries were made using the immunoSEQ multiplex PCR assay. The hsTCRB Kit was used according to the manufacturer's protocol to amplify rearranged TCR beta chain sequences. Sequencing of TCRB libraries was carried out on an Illumina MiSeq. The authors processed their data as follows. The kit vendor's proprietary platform handled demultiplexing, trimming and gene mapping. Held by TCRdb, this immuneACCESS table contains in-frame sequences only and omits some clones. Under half of the omission traces to an unresolved V gene where checked; the cause of the rest is unknown. V, J and clone size were drawn from that table, and D and trimming were deduced from the DNA. The sample yields 42,000 or so clones; 65% to 90% were counted once. 4% to 5.5% of the sample comes from the top ten.

The source was PBMCs, collected from a glioma patient whose treatment included an IDH1 peptide vaccine. The chain was built from TRBV2 and TRBJ1-4; a stretch of 9 junction bases matches TRBD1. The receptor was derived from a woman between 45 and 65 years old with glioma. The CDR3 in this case is CASGLTGGRDEKLFF. The DNA is as follows: TGTGCCAGCGGCCTAACAGGGGGCCGGGATGAAAAACTGTTTTTT. The full variable domain, with segments outside the CDR3 supplied by the reference TRBV2 and TRBJ1-4 proteins, appears as EPEVTQTPSHQVTQMGQEVILRCVPISNHLYFYWYRQILGQKVEFLVSFYNNEISEKSEIFDDQFSVERPDGSNFTLKIRSTKLEDSAMYFCASGLTGGRDEKLFFGSGTQLSVL.